The 27 T cell receptor beta chains in this list originate from one sample, sequenced in a study of blood T cell repertoires in COVID-19. Data came from immunoSEQ multiplex PCR; TCRdb stores just in-frame clones and leaves some out. In the table there are about 300,000 clones, around 86% of which are singletons. The sequenced material came from peripheral blood. These receptor sequences come from a man aged 65 to 79 with acute or convalescent COVID-19.

The rearrangement joins TRBV5-1 to TRBJ2-1; D gene uncertain. This CDR3 contains 13 residues. The V end lost 0 bases, the J end lost 4 bases, and 5 bases lay between the germline ends. Per the germline V gene, CDR1 is SGHRS and CDR2 is YFSETQ. The CDR3 DNA is TGCGCCAGCAGCTTGGCCACTTACAATGAGCAGTTCTTC. Amino acid sequence: CASSLATYNEQFF. The full variable domain, with the rest looked up from reference TRBV5-1 and TRBJ2-1, is KAGVTQTPRYLIKTRGQQVTLSCSPISGHRSVSWYQQTPGQGLQFLFEYFSETQRNKGNFPGRFSGRQFSNSRSEMNVSTLELGDSALYLCASSLATYNEQFFGPGTRLTVL.

V and J are TRBV5-1 and TRBJ2-5; 9 bases agree with TRBD1. Germline values: CDR1 SGHRS, CDR2 YFSETQ. There are 17 residues in the CDR3. Unmatched junction bases numbered 15, after V lost 4 bases and J lost 5 bases. The CDR3 coding sequence is TGCGCCAGCAGCCCAGGACAGGGGATGGGGTCATGGGAGACCCAGTACTTC. Translated, it gives CASSPGQGMGSWETQYF.

This chain connects TRBV21-1 to TRBJ1-4; TRBD1, the table's D call, lacks a check against the DNA. TRBV21-1 corresponds to a pseudogene. The CDR3 runs 11 residues. The chain's CDR3 is CASRTFYRAFF. CDR3 DNA sequence: TGTGCCAGCAGAACTTTTTACAGGGCGTTTTTT.

This clone was counted between two and nine times. This chain uses TRBV4-3 with TRBJ1-3; a weak D match, TRBD1 (6 bases). Per germline, CDR1 LGHNA and CDR2 YSLEER. V lost 2 bases and J lost 4, with 12 bases in between. This CDR3 is 15 amino acids long. The DNA of the CDR3 is TGCGCCAGCAGCCAAACTACAGGGATAGGAAACACCATATATTTT. Amino acids: CASSQTTGIGNTIYF.

In its sample, this clone was seen once. The DNA for the CDR3 is TGTGCCAGCAAAAGACAGGGGAGGACTGAAGCTTTCTTT. This translates into CASKRQGRTEAFF. The V call is TRBV28, the J call TRBJ1-1, with 8 bases fitting TRBD1. With V trimmed by 7 bases and J by 5 bases, 6 bases remained unmatched. CDR3 size: 13 residues. The germline V gene encodes CDR1 MDHEN and CDR2 SYDVKM. Variable domain in full (rest from reference TRBV28 and TRBJ1-1): DVKVTQSSRYLVKRTGEKVFLECVQDMDHENMFWYRQDPGLGLRLIYFSYDVKMKEKGDIPEGYSVSREKKERFSLILESASTNQTSMYLCASKRQGRTEAFFGQGTRLTVV.

The chain combines TRBV28 with TRBJ2-5, with D uncertain. CDR1 MDHEN and CDR2 SYDVKM come from the germline V gene. The V gene lost 2 bases and the J gene lost 5 bases, with 12 bases spanning the gap. CDR3 size: 14 residues. This CDR3 is CASSLSGRMETQYF. In nucleotides, the CDR3 is TGTGCCAGCAGTTTAAGTGGCAGGATGGAGACCCAGTACTTC.

This clone was seen a single time. The V call is TRBV2, the J call TRBJ2-1; TRBD1 is a possible D gene (5 bases). The V gene lost 5 bases and the J gene lost 8 bases, with 13 bases spanning the gap. CDR1 SNHLY and CDR2 FYNNEI come from the germline V gene. There are 13 residues in the CDR3. CDR3 protein: CASSPQGFYEQFF. In DNA form, the CDR3 reads TGTGCCAGCAGTCCCCAGGGTTTCTATGAGCAGTTCTTC.

The rearrangement links TRBV7-2 to TRBJ1-2; the D gene is possibly TRBD1 (6 bases). The CDR3 spans 15 residues. V shed 6 bases and J shed 2 bases, with 16 bases lying between them. Germline V gene lookup returns CDR1 SGHTA and CDR2 FQGNSA. The CDR3 bases are TGTGCCAGCAGGCCCACCCCGGACAGAAACTATGGCTACACCTTC. This sequence encodes CASRPTPDRNYGYTF.

The CDR3 is CASSELGQYTGDTEAFF. The CDR3 coding sequence is TGTGCCAGCAGTGAATTAGGACAGTATACCGGGGACACTGAAGCTTTCTTT. The chain couples TRBV28 to TRBJ1-1; D is possibly TRBD1 (6 bases). Trimming took off 5 bases at V and 3 bases at J, with 22 bases between the two ends. Germline loops: CDR1 MDHEN, CDR2 SYDVKM. CDR3 length equals 17 residues.

This clone was detected once. This chain uses TRBV7-2 with TRBJ2-7; D call uncertain. CDR1 is SGHTA, CDR2 FQGNSA, per germline. The CDR3 spans 12 residues. The V and J ends lost 1 base and 9 bases respectively, with 10 bases between them. CDR3 sequence (DNA): TGTGCCAGCAGCTTAGATCAGTTTGTGCAGTACTTC. Amino acids: CASSLDQFVQYF.

The J gene is TRBJ1-6, the V gene TRBV20-1; D remains ambiguous. The germline CDR1 and CDR2 sequences are DFQATT and SNEGSKA (reference sequence). This CDR3 comprises 14 residues. Trimming pared 3 bases from V and 6 bases from J, leaving 12 bases between. CDR3 in amino acids: CSASRDAGNSPLHF. The CDR3 region has the DNA TGCAGTGCTAGTCGGGATGCGGGTAATTCACCCCTCCACTTT.

The chain recombines TRBV4-1 with TRBJ2-3; 9 nucleotides match TRBD2. Germline V CDR1 and CDR2: MGHRA, YSYEKL. This CDR3 region has 17 residues. The J segment lost 6 bases and the V segment lost 3 bases, leaving 13 bases of the junction unmatched. The CDR3 nucleotides are TGCGCCAGCAGCCACGGAACCCTAGCGGGAACTTCTGATACGCAGTATTTT. Its translation: CASSHGTLAGTSDTQYF.

The chain combines TRBV5-1 with TRBJ2-1; tentatively, D is TRBD1 (6 bases). This CDR3 region has 17 residues. With 4 bases removed from V and 7 bases from J, the gap between germline ends came to 24 bases. Germline V gene data show CDR1 as SGHRS and CDR2 as YFSETQ. The CDR3 region has the DNA TGCGCCAGCAGCACAATGTACGGGACAAGTGAGCTGAATGAGCAGTTCTTC. It is translated as CASSTMYGTSELNEQFF.

The chain has TRBV9 and TRBJ1-1, with D uncertain. The CDR3 has 14 amino acids. From germline, CDR1 is SGDLS and CDR2 YYNGEE. The V end was cut by 4 bases, the J end by 1 base, with 11 bases between. The CDR3 spells CASSPFSGNTEAFF. The CDR3 DNA is TGTGCCAGCAGCCCCTTCTCGGGGAACACTGAAGCTTTCTTT.

The genes are TRBV24-1 and TRBJ2-2; D may be TRBD1 (6 bases). V was pared by 7 bases and J by 7 bases, with 12 bases between. The CDR3 runs 13 residues. Per germline, CDR1 KGHDR and CDR2 SFDVKD. This CDR3 reads CATRSGVNGELFF. The CDR3 DNA reads TGTGCCACCAGATCAGGGGTGAACGGGGAGCTGTTTTTT.

The V and J genes are TRBV3-1 (or the pseudogene TRBV3-2) and TRBJ2-2; no clear D. CDR1 and CDR2 (germline): LGHDT, YNNKEL (reference sequence). The CDR3 sequence is 12 residues long. Trimming left V 6 bases short and J 3 bases short, with 5 bases between. The CDR3 nucleotides read TGTGCCAGCAGACGGTACACCGGGGAGCTGTTTTTT. Protein: CASRRYTGELFF.

V gene TRBV9 combines with J gene TRBJ2-1; 9 nucleotides match TRBD2. Losses at the gene ends were 0 bases for V and 8 bases for J; bases not matched to a gene: 21. The CDR3 extends over 20 amino acids. Looked up from germline, CDR1 is SGDLS and CDR2 is YYNGEE. The CDR3 DNA reads TGTGCCAGCAGCGTAGGTTTCGGGCGGGGGGGCCCGGATTTATGGGATGAGCAGTTCTTC. Protein product: CASSVGFGRGGPDLWDEQFF.

The chain is built from TRBV19 and TRBJ2-6, with D tentatively TRBD1 (8 bases). The V and J ends lost 2 bases and 2 bases respectively, with 13 bases between them. This CDR3 spans 17 amino acids. In germline, CDR1 is LNHDA, CDR2 SQIVND (reference sequence). The CDR3, as DNA: TGTGCCAGTAGTATAAACAGGGGGAGGGCTGGGGCCAACGTCCTGACTTTC. Encoded protein: CASSINRGRAGANVLTF.

The chain carries TRBV5-1 and TRBJ2-3; D is possibly TRBD2 (5 bases). Per the germline V gene, CDR1 is SGHRS and CDR2 is YFSETQ. V was cut by 0 bases and J by 4 bases, with 9 bases left in between. The CDR3 sequence is 14 residues long. The CDR3, as DNA: TGCGCCAGCAGCTTGGGGGCGCGGGCAGATACGCAGTATTTT. Protein: CASSLGARADTQYF.

This chain connects TRBV30 to TRBJ2-3; perhaps TRBD1 as D (5 bases). The length of the CDR3 is 13 residues. Trimming pared 3 bases from V and 5 bases from J, leaving 12 bases between. In germline, CDR1 is GTSNPN, CDR2 SVGIG (reference sequence). As DNA, the CDR3 is TGTGCCTGGAGCCAGGGTTTTGTAGATACGCAGTATTTT. Encoded protein: CAWSQGFVDTQYF. Complete variable domain (other parts from reference TRBV30 and TRBJ2-3): SQTIHQWPATLVQPVGSPLSLECTVEGTSNPNLYWYRQAAGRGLQLLFYSVGIGQISSEVPQNLSASRPQDRQFILSSKKLLLSDSGFYLCAWSQGFVDTQYFGPGTRLTVL.

The V call is TRBV19, the J call TRBJ1-5; maybe TRBD1 (5 bases). Trimming shortened V by 6 bases and J by 6 bases, and 12 bases separated the two germline ends. Per the germline V gene, CDR1 is LNHDA and CDR2 is SQIVND (reference sequence). The CDR3 sequence is 13 residues long. Written as DNA, the CDR3 is TGTGCCAGTAGGGCCCAGGGAGGTCAGCCCCAGCATTTT. The encoded protein is CASRAQGGQPQHF. Supplemented by reference TRBV19 and TRBJ1-5, the full variable domain reads DGGITQSPKYLFRKEGQNVTLSCEQNLNHDAMYWYRQDPGQGLRLIYYSQIVNDFQKGDIAEGYSVSREKKESFPLTVTSAQKNPTAFYLCASRAQGGQPQHFGDGTRLSIL.

The chain carries TRBV5-4 and TRBJ2-5, with D perhaps matching TRBD1 (6 bases). The CDR3 extends over 15 amino acids. V gave up 4 bases and J gave up 0 bases, with 13 bases separating them. Germline V lookup: CDR1 SGHNT, CDR2 YYREEE (reference sequence). For the CDR3, the DNA is TGTGCCAGCAGCCCGGACAGTACGTACCAAGAGACCCAGTACTTC. Its protein is CASSPDSTYQETQYF.

V is TRBV7-9 and J is TRBJ1-6, with 8 bases identical to TRBD1. The germline gives CDR1 SEHNR, CDR2 FQNEAQ (reference sequence). CDR3 size: 14 residues. V was clipped by 5 bases and J by 6 bases; unmatched bases: 3. The CDR3 sequence: CASSGGQGNSPLHF. As DNA, the CDR3 is TGTGCCAGCAGCGGAGGACAGGGTAATTCACCCCTCCACTTT.

CDR3 amino acids: CATSRARGSYEQYF. CDR3 sequence (DNA): TGTGCCACCAGCAGAGCCCGGGGCTCCTACGAGCAGTACTTC. This chain joins TRBV15 and TRBJ2-7; TRBD2 might be the D (5 bases). Germline CDR1 LNHNV, CDR2 YYDKDF (reference sequence). This CDR3 is 14 amino acids long. Trimming removed 1 base at V and 0 bases at J, with 7 bases between.

The J gene is TRBJ2-6, the V gene TRBV5-6; perhaps TRBD1 as D (6 bases). This CDR3 contains 16 residues. V was pared by 0 bases and J by 0 bases, with 7 bases between. In germline, CDR1 is SGHDT, CDR2 YYEEEE. CDR3 nucleotides: TGTGCCAGCAGCTTGGGGACAGCCTCTGGGGCCAACGTCCTGACTTTC. Translation gives CASSLGTASGANVLTF.

CDR3 sequence: CASSPTGGTEAFF. CDR3 DNA sequence: TGTGCCAGCAGCCCAACAGGGGGCACTGAAGCTTTCTTT. The V gene is TRBV6-2 or TRBV6-3, the J gene TRBJ1-1, with 8 nucleotides matching TRBD1. CDR1 MNHEY and CDR2 SVGEGT come from the germline V gene. The CDR3 sequence is 13 residues long. V shed 6 bases and J 4 bases; nucleotides not matched to a gene: 4.

V usage is TRBV19 and J usage is TRBJ1-5; D is perhaps TRBD1 (6 bases). Trimming shortened V by 5 bases and J by 4 bases, and 15 bases separated the two germline ends. This CDR3 is 15 amino acids long. Germline V lookup: CDR1 LNHDA, CDR2 SQIVND (reference sequence). The CDR3 is CASSPPGRGNQPQHF. The CDR3 nucleotides read TGTGCCAGTAGTCCTCCGGGCAGGGGAAATCAGCCCCAGCATTTT.